The subject of this entry is one TCR beta chain. V lost 4 bases, J lost 3 bases, and 6 bases stayed unmatched. CDR3 length: 14 residues. The germline V gene has CDR1 SGHTA and CDR2 FQGNSA. This specimen belongs to a study of blood T cell repertoires in COVID-19. Whole-study context: The United States, Italy and Spain supplied acute and convalescent COVID-19 samples. The analysed material was cDNA or gDNA that came from T cells, B-cell-depleted T cells, or PBMCs.

Authors' data handling: Amplified reference gene primers provided the basis for estimating nucleated cell counts. Generated by immunoSEQ multiplex PCR, the TCRdb table keeps only in-frame clones and is missing some. The V and J calls and clone size are taken from that table; D and trimming were inferred from the DNA. The repertoire holds approximately 190,000 clones, with roughly 80% as singletons. The V gene is TRBV7-2, the J gene TRBJ2-7, with 7 bases that match TRBD2. The sequenced material came from peripheral blood. This receptor was identified in a man in his fifties or sixties with active or convalescent COVID-19. CDR3 protein: CASSWSPGGYEQYF. For the CDR3, the DNA is TGTGCCAGCAGCTGGAGCCCGGGGGGCTACGAGCAGTACTTC.